This T cell receptor (beta chain) appears in the sequencing data of a study of blood T cells in healthy people across ages. Study observations and caveats: What prevented conclusive comparison of naive and antigen-experienced cells was that PBMCs were unsorted.

It was around 9 milliliters of peripheral blood that were drawn from each donor. With respect to this clonotype: Its antigen is currently unknown.

This CDR3 spans 16 amino acids. Trimming took 0 bases from V and 1 from J; bases not matched to a gene: 3. Then a second PCR, running roughly 7 to 11 cycles, was carried out with a sample-barcoded 5' primer and a J-beta primer mix. Via MiXCR, TCRdb re-called the 5' RACE reads, giving one row per CDR3 protein. In the table there are some 900,000 distinct CDR3 sequences, 48% of which are singletons. Source material: blood. The V gene is TRBV12-3 or TRBV12-4, the J gene TRBJ2-3; 8 nucleotides match TRBD1. The receptor was isolated from a man in his thirties or forties in good health. CDR3 sequence: CASSLAAGQGTDTQYF. CDR3 nucleotides: TGTGCCAGCAGTTTAGCGGCGGGACAGGGCACAGATACGCAGTATTTT.